This T cell receptor (beta chain) derives from a study of cytomegalovirus exposure and HLA in healthy donors. Study outcomes and limitations: As was reported, the HLA-A and HLA-B alleles of most subjects were accurately predicted from TCR beta sequences. Excluded: some indistinguishable V segments such as TRBV6-2 and TRBV6-3.

The CDR3 is 14 amino acids. V lost 7 bases, J lost 4 bases, and 14 bases lay in between. Per germline, CDR1 MNHEY and CDR2 SMNVEV (reference sequence). Of note for this clone: Its antigen is not known.

PCR employed 60 Vbeta and 13 Jbeta primers. Per the authors' pipeline: Later, 65 million to 85 million unique TCR beta chains were counted in an analysis, and roughly 11 million of them were shared. TCRdb's table, derived via immunoSEQ multiplex PCR, lists solely in-frame clones and lacks some. V and J calls and clone size are given by that table; D and trimming were obtained from the DNA. The sample holds 90,000 to 150,000 clones, approximately 78% seen once. This chain connects TRBV27 to TRBJ2-1; D ambiguous. The sequence came from a woman between 25 and 40 years old in good health and CMV-seropositive. The sequencing input was PBMCs. CDR3 DNA sequence: TGTGCCAGCACCCCAGGAACGAATTACAATGAGCAGTTCTTC. Protein: CASTPGTNYNEQFF.